This T cell receptor (beta chain) was captured in a study of T cell clones after liver transplantation. TCRbeta sequences of proliferating CFSE-low MLR cells were labeled alloreactive. A note on this clone: Antigen unknown.

Clones were sequenced by immunoSEQ multiplex PCR, and TCRdb holds only the in-frame ones, with some missing. The table lists hundreds of clones, less than 70% of them singletons. V lost 0 bases and J lost 0, with 6 bases in between. This CDR3 is 14 amino acids long. Germline loops: CDR1 SGHDT, CDR2 YYEEEE. The chain employs TRBV5-6 and TRBJ1-1; no reliable D call. Sequencing used CD8+ T cells from cultured PBMCs. The TCR originated in a human patient who received a liver transplant. Some T cells may originate from the graft donor. DNA of the CDR3: TGTGCCAGCAGCTTGGCCAGATTGAACACTGAAGCTTTCTTT. Amino acids: CASSLARLNTEAFF.